A selection of T cell receptor beta chains follows, all from one sample in a study of blood T cell repertoires in COVID-19. TCRdb keeps only in-frame clones here, not all; method: immunoSEQ multiplex PCR. The sample lists under 300,000 clones, around 85% occurring once. The source material was peripheral blood. These receptors were taken from a man in his 60s with acute or convalescent COVID-19. Both conserved end residues are part of each CDR3. Each record gives: CDR3 length, V gene, J gene, clone size, D gene, CDR3 DNA, CDR3 protein. A D gene is named only where the DNA matches it firmly. Expanded clones get a size class; other rows say once, few or many, or leave the size out.

length: 15; V: TRBV5-5; J: TRBJ1-3; size: NA; D: TRBD1; DNA: TGTGCCAGCAGCTTGGGGCAGGGGGACGGAAACACCATATATTTT; CDR3: CASSLGQGDGNTIYF
length: 14; V: TRBV6-1; J: TRBJ2-7; size: NA; D: NA; DNA: TGTGCCAGCAGTGAAGCAATTCAGGGCTACGAGCAGTACTTC; CDR3: CASSEAIQGYEQYF
length: 14; V: TRBV4-1; J: TRBJ1-3; size: NA; D: NA; DNA: TGCGCCAGCAGCCAAGCACCCGGAGAAAACACCATATATTTT; CDR3: CASSQAPGENTIYF
length: 17; V: TRBV15; J: TRBJ2-7; size: NA; D: TRBD1; DNA: TGTGCCACCAGCAGAGATCTCTTGCAGGGGGCTAGCTACGAGCAGTACTTC; CDR3: CATSRDLLQGASYEQYF
length: 12; V: TRBV24-1; J: TRBJ2-7; size: NA; D: NA; DNA: TGTGCCACCAGTGTTACGCAGGGAGAGCAGTACTTC; CDR3: CATSVTQGEQYF
length: 16; V: TRBV30; J: TRBJ1-5; size: NA; D: NA; DNA: TGTGCCTGGAGTGTACGTGGCCAGGTAGGCAATCAGCCCCAGCATTTT; CDR3: CAWSVRGQVGNQPQHF
length: 15; V: TRBV4-2; J: TRBJ1-4; size: once; D: TRBD1; DNA: TGTGCCAGCAGTCGGGACAGGGGGGCTAATGAAAAACTGTTTTTT; CDR3: CASSRDRGANEKLFF
length: 16; V: TRBV11-3; J: TRBJ1-1; size: NA; D: NA; DNA: TGTGCCAGCAGCTTAGAAGGGTTGGGGGGGCGGACTGAAGCTTTCTTT; CDR3: CASSLEGLGGRTEAFF
length: 14; V: TRBV5-1; J: TRBJ2-7; size: NA; D: TRBD2; DNA: TGCGCCAGCAGCCCTGAGGGTGGGAGGGGAGAGCAGTACTTC; CDR3: CASSPEGGRGEQYF
length: 15; V: TRBV7-2; J: TRBJ2-5; size: NA; D: TRBD2; DNA: TGTGCCAGCAGACCCCGACTAGCGGGAGTTGAGACCCAGTACTTC; CDR3: CASRPRLAGVETQYF
length: 14; V: TRBV5-1; J: TRBJ1-1; size: NA; D: NA; DNA: TGCGCCAGCAGCTTCCTACTTAGAGACACTGAAGCTTTCTTT; CDR3: CASSFLLRDTEAFF
length: 13; V: TRBV30; J: TRBJ2-1; size: once; D: NA; DNA: TGTGCCTGGACTCTGGTGACAGAGAATGAGCAGTTCTTC; CDR3: CAWTLVTENEQFF